Given below is one T cell receptor (beta chain) in context. At least ten counts were recorded for this clonotype. Its antigen specificity is not known. Qualities for individual bases were not recorded, and no much larger clone is one base off. Profiling of TCR beta VDJ combinations and CDR3 sequences used genomic DNA as the template. An Illumina HiSeq 2000 was used for TCR repertoire sequencing. On the authors' methods: TRBV/TRBJ rearrangement plots, CDR3 size and DJ length profiles, and Simpson's diversity index were used to evaluate the repertoires. Whichever DNA sequence was most abundant in the deep sequencing data was defined as the immunodominant clone. CDR3 amino acid sequences were checked for sharing across subjects and were also compared against the VDJdb database and published repertoires. Using fastp trimming at Q25 and MiXCR clonotype assembly, TCRdb reanalyzed the public sequencing data and kept in-frame beta chains. Here each entry gathers all rows of one CDR3 protein and keeps the most common genes and DNA. TCRdb's processing, not the study's, gives the V and J calls here. Here the sample has under 200,000 distinct CDR3 sequences; roughly 43% occur a single time. Clones ranked in the top ten supply about 2.6% of the sample.

The sample comes from a study of CD8+CD57+ T cells in acquired aplastic anemia listed by TCRdb under 2018. For the study in its entirety: A mean of approximately 3 ug of DNA, ranging from about 0.19 to 27.4 ug, was extracted from sorted CD4+ and CD8+ cells. A CD8+CD57+ expansion meant a frequency higher than the mean frequency seen in healthy subjects.

Germline trimming amounts to 8 bases on V and 10 bases on J, with 7 as the count of junction bases outside the gene matches. The CDR3 sequence holds 11 residues, the cysteine and phenylalanine included. The kept DNA is CDR3 alone, 33 bases in frame from the first base. The germline V gene specifies SQVTM as CDR1 and ANQGSEA as CDR2. Flow cytometry had shown CD8+CD57+ cell expansion in the patients selected for sequencing. Every patient had a diagnosis of severe acquired aplastic anemia based on International Study of Aplastic Anemia and Agranulocytosis and Camitta criteria. No therapy had been received by the patients at the time of blood sampling. The study deep-sequenced TCR repertoires of sorted CD4+ and CD8+ blood T cells from severe aplastic anemia patients and healthy subjects. Patients were enrolled under clinicaltrials.gov protocols 00001620, 01623167, 00001397, 00071045, 00081523 and 00961064 in the USA. Ficoll-Paque density gradient centrifugation was used to isolate peripheral blood mononuclear cells. Before DNA extraction, CD4+ and CD8+ T cells were sorted by FACS or by magnetic beads.

The investigation overall reported the following: No significant difference in CD8+ Simpson's diversity was found between patients and healthy controls (P=0.060). Although under 35 CD8+ CDR3 sequences were shared by patients and controls, these sequences appeared highly expressed in patients and within the immunodominant clones of patients.

Source material: sorted CD4+, CD8+, or CD8+CD57+ T cells (not recorded which) from PBMCs. The chain employs TRBV29-1 and TRBJ2-1; 8 bases in the junction line up with TRBD2. This clonotype was sampled from a human donor with aplastic anemia. The nucleotide sequence reads as follows: TGCAGCCTAGAAGTAGCGGGGGAGCAGTTCTTC. The translation is CSLEVAGEQFF.